The T cell receptor beta chain under discussion was sequenced for a study of prognosis after radiotherapy for stage I lung cancer. About the research overall: Four or five patients had oligometastatic NSCLC after their primary tumor was surgically resected, and fourteen patients had newly diagnosed primary stage I lung tumors. No patient received concurrent therapy with stereotactic body radiotherapy.

Study conclusions and caveats: The study found lower Shannon entropy after stereotactic body radiation therapy in patients who developed distant metastases.

This clonotype has at least ten counts. What it binds is not known. Two-round multiplex PCR on genomic DNA was the method by which TCR beta CDR3 was amplified. The first PCR round targeted every TRBV and TRBJ gene with specific primers. TCRdb re-called the multiplex PCR reads with MiXCR, one entry per CDR3 protein. The table lists about 22,000 distinct CDR3 sequences, around 40% of them singletons, with 30% to 40% in the top ten. CDR3 length: 13 residues. Trimming removed 5 bases at V and 1 base at J, with 8 bases between. The germline CDR1 and CDR2 sequences are MNHEY and SMNVEV (reference sequence). At both of two time points, 5 to 6.5 milliliters of peripheral blood were drawn.

This clonotype originated in a donor aged 50 or older with non-small cell lung cancer. The V and J genes are TRBV27 and TRBJ2-5, with D hard to call. The sample consisted of PBMCs, taken before or after stereotactic body radiation therapy (not recorded which). The CDR3 reads CASSARFQETQYF. As DNA, the CDR3 is TGTGCCAGCAGTGCCCGGTTCCAAGAGACCCAGTACTTC.